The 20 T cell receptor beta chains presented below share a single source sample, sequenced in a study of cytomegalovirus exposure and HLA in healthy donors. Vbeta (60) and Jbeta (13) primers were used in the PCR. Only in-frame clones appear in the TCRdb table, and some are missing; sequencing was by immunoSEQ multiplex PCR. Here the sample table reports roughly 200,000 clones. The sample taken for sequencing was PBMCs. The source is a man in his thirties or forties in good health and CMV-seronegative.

DNA of the CDR3: TGCGCCAGCAGCTCGACAGGTTCGAGCTCCTATAATTCACCCCTCCACTTT. Its translation: CASSSTGSSSYNSPLHF. The chain recombines TRBV5-1 with TRBJ1-6; possibly TRBD1 for D (6 bases). Trimming stripped 3 bases from V and 0 bases from J, with 13 bases between. Germline CDR1 and CDR2: SGHRS and YFSETQ. This CDR3 is 17 amino acids long.

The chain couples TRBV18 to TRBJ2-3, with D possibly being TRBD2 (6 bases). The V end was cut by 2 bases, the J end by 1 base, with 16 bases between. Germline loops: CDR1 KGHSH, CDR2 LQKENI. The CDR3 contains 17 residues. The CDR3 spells CASSPAARRGGTDTQYF. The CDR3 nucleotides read TGTGCCAGCTCACCAGCGGCTAGGCGGGGAGGCACAGATACGCAGTATTTT.

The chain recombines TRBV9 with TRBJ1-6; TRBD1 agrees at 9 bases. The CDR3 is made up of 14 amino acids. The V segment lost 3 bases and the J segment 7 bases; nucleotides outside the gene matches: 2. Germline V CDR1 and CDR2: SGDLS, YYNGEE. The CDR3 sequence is CASSGQGGNSPLHF. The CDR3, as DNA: TGTGCCAGCAGCGGACAGGGGGGAAATTCACCCCTCCACTTT.

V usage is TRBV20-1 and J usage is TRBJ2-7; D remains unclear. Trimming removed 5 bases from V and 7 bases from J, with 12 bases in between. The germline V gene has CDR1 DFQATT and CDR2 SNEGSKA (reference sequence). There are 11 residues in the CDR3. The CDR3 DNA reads TGCAGTGCTCTCGTTTCTCGGGAGCAGTACTTC. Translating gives CSALVSREQYF.

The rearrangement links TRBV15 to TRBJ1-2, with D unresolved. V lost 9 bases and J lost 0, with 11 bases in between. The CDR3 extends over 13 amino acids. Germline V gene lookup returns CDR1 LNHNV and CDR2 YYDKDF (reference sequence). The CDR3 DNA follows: TGTGCCACGAAGCGGCAGACTAACTATGGCTACACCTTC. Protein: CATKRQTNYGYTF.

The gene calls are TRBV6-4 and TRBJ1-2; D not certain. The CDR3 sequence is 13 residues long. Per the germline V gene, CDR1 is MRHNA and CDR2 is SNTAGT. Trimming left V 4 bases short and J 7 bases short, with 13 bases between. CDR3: CASSASEASGYTF. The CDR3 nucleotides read TGTGCCAGCAGTGCTTCAGAAGCGAGTGGCTACACCTTC.

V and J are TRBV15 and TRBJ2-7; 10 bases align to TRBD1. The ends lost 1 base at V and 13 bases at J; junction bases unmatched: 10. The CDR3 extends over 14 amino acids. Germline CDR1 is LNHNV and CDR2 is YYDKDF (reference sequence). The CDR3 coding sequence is TGTGCCACCAGCAGAGGAGGGACAGGGGTTCCCATTTACTTC. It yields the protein CATSRGGTGVPIYF.

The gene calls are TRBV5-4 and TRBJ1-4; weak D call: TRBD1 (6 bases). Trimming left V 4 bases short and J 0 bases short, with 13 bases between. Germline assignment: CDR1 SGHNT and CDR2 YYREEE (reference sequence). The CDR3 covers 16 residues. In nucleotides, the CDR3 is TGTGCCAGCAGCCCCCGGGGGGGCTCAACTAATGAAAAACTGTTTTTT. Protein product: CASSPRGGSTNEKLFF. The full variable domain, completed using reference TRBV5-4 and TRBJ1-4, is ETGVTQSPTHLIKTRGQQVTLRCSSQSGHNTVSWYQQALGQGPQFIFQYYREEENGRGNFPPRFSGLQFPNYSSELNVNALELDDSALYLCASSPRGGSTNEKLFFGSGTQLSVL.

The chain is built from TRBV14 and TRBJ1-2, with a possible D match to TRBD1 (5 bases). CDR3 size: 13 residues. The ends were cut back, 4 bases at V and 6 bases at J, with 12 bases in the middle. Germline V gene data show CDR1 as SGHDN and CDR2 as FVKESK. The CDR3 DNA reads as TGTGCCAGCAGCCGAACTTGGGGGGATGGCTACACCTTC. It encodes CASSRTWGDGYTF.

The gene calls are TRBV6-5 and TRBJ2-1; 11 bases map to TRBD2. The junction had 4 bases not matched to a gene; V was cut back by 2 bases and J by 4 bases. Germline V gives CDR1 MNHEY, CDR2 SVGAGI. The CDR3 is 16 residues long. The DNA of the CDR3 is TGTGCCAGCAGTTACCAGGGACTAGCGGTTTACAATGAGCAGTTCTTC. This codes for CASSYQGLAVYNEQFF.

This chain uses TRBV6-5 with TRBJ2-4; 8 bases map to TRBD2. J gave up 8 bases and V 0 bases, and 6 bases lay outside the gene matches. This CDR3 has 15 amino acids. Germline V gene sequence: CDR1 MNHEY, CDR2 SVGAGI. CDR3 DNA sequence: TGTGCCAGCAGTTACTCCCCCCGGGGGGGTGACATTCAGTACTTC. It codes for CASSYSPRGGDIQYF.

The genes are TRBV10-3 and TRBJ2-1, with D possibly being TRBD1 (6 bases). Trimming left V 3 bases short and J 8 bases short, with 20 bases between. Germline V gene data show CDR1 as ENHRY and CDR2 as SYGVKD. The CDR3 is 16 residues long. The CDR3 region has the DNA TGTGCCATCAGTGAATGGGGGCCAGGGCCTCGATATGAGCAGTTCTTC. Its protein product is CAISEWGPGPRYEQFF.

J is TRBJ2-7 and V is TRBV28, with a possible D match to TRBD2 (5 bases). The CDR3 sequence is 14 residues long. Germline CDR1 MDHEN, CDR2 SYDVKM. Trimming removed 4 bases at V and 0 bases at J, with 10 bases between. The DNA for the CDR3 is TGTGCCAGCAGTTCTCCGGGGAGCTCCTACGAGCAGTACTTC. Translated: CASSSPGSSYEQYF.

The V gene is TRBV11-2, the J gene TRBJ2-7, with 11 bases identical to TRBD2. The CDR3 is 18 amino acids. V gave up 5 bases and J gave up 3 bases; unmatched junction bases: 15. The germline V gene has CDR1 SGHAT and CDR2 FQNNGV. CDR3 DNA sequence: TGTGCCAGCAGCCCCACTAGCGCGGGACTAGCGGAGAACTACGAGCAGTACTTC. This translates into CASSPTSAGLAENYEQYF.

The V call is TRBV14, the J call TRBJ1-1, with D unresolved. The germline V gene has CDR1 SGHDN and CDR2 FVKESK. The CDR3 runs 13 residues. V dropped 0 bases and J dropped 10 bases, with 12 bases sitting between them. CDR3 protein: CASSQEVSPRAFF. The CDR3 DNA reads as TGTGCCAGCAGCCAAGAAGTATCCCCGAGAGCTTTCTTT. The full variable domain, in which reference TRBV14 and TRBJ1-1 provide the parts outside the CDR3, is EAGVTQFPSHSVIEKGQTVTLRCDPISGHDNLYWYRRVMGKEIKFLLHFVKESKQDESGMPNNRFLAERTGGTYSTLKVQPAELEDSGVYFCASSQEVSPRAFFGQGTRLTVV.

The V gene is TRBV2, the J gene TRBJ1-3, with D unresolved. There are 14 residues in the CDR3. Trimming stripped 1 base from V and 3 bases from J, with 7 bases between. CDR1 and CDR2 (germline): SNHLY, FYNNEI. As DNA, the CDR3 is TGTGCCAGCAGTGAAGGGGGAGGTGGAAACACCATATATTTT. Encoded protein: CASSEGGGGNTIYF.

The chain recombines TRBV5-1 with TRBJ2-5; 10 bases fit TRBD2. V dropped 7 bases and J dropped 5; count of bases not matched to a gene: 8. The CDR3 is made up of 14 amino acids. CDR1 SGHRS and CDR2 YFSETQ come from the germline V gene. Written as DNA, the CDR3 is TGCGCCAGCTCTAGCGGGGGAGTGGAGGAGACCCAGTACTTC. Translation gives CASSSGGVEETQYF.

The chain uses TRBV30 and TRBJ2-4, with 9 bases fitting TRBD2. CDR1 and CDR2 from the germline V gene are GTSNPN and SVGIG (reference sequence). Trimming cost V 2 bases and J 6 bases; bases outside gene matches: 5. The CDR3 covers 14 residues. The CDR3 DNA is TGTGCCTGGAGTCGAGGGACTAGCCGAAACATTCAGTACTTC. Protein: CAWSRGTSRNIQYF.

CDR3 sequence (DNA): TGTGCCAGTAGGGCGGGACAGGGAAATATTTACGAGCAGTACTTC. It encodes CASRAGQGNIYEQYF. The chain joins TRBV19 to TRBJ2-7, with 9 bases that match TRBD1. Trimming at V came to 6 bases and at J to 4 bases, leaving 10 bases not matched to a gene. Per germline, CDR1 LNHDA and CDR2 SQIVND (reference sequence). The CDR3 is 15 residues long.

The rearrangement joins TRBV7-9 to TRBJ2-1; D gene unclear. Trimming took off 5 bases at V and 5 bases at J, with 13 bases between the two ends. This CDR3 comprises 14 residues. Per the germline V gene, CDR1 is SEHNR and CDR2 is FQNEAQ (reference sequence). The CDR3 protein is CASSPRGTHNEQFF. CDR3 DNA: TGTGCCAGCAGCCCCCGAGGTACTCACAATGAGCAGTTCTTC.